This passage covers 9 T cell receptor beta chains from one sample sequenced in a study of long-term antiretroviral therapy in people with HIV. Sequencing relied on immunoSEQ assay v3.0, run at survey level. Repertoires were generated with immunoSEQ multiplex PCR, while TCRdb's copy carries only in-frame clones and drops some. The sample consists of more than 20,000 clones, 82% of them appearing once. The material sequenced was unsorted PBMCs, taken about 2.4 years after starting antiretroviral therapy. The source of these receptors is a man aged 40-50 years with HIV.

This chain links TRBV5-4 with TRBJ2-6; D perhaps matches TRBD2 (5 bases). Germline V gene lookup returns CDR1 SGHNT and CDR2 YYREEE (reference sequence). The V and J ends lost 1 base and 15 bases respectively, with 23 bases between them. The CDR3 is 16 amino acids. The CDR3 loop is CASSLNLASLPSPLTF. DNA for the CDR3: TGTGCCAGCAGCTTGAATCTAGCCTCGTTACCCTCTCCCCTGACTTTC.

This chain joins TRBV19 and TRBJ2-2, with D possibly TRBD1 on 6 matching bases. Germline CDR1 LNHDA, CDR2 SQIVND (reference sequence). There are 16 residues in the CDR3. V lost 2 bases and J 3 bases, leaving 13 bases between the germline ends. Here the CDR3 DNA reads TGTGCCAGTAGTATATGGCAGGGGCTCGACACCGGGGAGCTGTTTTTT. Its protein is CASSIWQGLDTGELFF.

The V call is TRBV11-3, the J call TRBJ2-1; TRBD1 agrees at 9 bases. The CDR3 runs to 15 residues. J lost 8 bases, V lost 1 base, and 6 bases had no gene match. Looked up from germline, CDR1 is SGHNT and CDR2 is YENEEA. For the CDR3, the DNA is TGTGCCAGCAGCTTAGGAGGACAGGGGAGGGATGAGCAGTTCTTC. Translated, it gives CASSLGGQGRDEQFF.

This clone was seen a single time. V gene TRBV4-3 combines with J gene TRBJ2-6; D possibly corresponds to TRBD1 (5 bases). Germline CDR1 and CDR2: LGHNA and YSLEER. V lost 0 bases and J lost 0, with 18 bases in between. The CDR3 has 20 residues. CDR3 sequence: CASSQERPAGLPSGANVLTF. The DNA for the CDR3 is TGCGCCAGCAGCCAAGAGAGACCCGCAGGGCTCCCCTCTGGGGCCAACGTCCTGACTTTC.

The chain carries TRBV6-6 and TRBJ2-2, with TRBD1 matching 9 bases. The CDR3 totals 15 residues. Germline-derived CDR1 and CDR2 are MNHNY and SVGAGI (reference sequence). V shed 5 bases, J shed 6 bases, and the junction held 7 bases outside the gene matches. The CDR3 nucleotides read TGTGCCAGCAGTGATACAGGGGGCGCCCCCGGGGAGCTGTTTTTT. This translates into CASSDTGGAPGELFF.

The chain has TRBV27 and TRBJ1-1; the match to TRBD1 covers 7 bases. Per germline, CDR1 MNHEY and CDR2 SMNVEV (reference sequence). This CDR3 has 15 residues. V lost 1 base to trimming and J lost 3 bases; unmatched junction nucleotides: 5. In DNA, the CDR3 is TGTGCCAGCAGTTTATTGGGCAGGGGGGACACTGAAGCTTTCTTT. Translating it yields CASSLLGRGDTEAFF.

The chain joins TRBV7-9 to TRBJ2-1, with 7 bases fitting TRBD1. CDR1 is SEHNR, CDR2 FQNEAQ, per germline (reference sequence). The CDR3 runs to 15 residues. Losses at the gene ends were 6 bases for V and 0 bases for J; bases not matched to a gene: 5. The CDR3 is CASRKGASSYNEQFF. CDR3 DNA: TGTGCCAGCAGAAAGGGGGCAAGCTCCTACAATGAGCAGTTCTTC.

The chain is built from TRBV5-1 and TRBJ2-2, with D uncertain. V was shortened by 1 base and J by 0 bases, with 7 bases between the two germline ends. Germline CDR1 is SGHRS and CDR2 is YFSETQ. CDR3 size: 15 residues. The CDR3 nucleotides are TGCGCCAGCAGCTTGAGGGAAACGAACACCGGGGAGCTGTTTTTT. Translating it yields CASSLRETNTGELFF. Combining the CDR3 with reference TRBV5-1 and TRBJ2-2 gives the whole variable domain KAGVTQTPRYLIKTRGQQVTLSCSPISGHRSVSWYQQTPGQGLQFLFEYFSETQRNKGNFPGRFSGRQFSNSRSEMNVSTLELGDSALYLCASSLRETNTGELFFGEGSRLTVL.

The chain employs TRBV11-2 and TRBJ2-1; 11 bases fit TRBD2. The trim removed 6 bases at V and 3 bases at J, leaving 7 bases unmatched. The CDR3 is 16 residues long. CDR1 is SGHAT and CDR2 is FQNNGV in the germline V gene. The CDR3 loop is CASRPLAGGGYNEQFF. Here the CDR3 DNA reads TGTGCCAGCAGGCCGCTAGCGGGAGGAGGCTACAATGAGCAGTTCTTC. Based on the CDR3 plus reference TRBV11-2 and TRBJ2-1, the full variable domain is EAGVAQSPRYKIIEKRQSVAFWCNPISGHATLYWYQQILGQGPKLLIQFQNNGVVDDSQLPKDRFSAERLKGVDSTLKIQPAKLEDSAVYLCASRPLAGGGYNEQFFGPGTRLTVL.